A single sample is the source of the 5 T cell receptor beta chains below, sequenced in a study of blood T cell repertoires in COVID-19. Data came from immunoSEQ multiplex PCR; TCRdb stores just in-frame clones and leaves some out. The repertoire holds about 350,000 clones, with 85% to 90% as singletons. Sequenced: peripheral blood. The origin of the receptors is a woman aged 70-85 years with COVID-19, enrolled during active disease.

The genes are TRBV18 and TRBJ1-3; 7 nucleotides match TRBD1. Germline CDR1 KGHSH, CDR2 LQKENI. The CDR3 is 14 amino acids. The V gene end was trimmed by 5 bases and the J gene end by 8 bases; junction bases not matched to a gene: 9. CDR3 amino acids: CASSLGTEEDTIYF. For the CDR3, the DNA is TGTGCCAGCTCATTGGGGACAGAAGAAGACACCATATATTTT.

The rearrangement links TRBV29-1 to TRBJ1-1; 8 nucleotides line up with TRBD1. Trimming removed 4 bases from V and 0 bases from J; junction bases left unmatched: 4. The germline CDR1 and CDR2 sequences are SQVTM and ANQGSEA. CDR3 length: 14 residues. The CDR3 protein is CSVGTGRMNTEAFF. DNA of the CDR3: TGCAGCGTTGGGACAGGGCGCATGAACACTGAAGCTTTCTTT.

The table lists this clone with a count of one. The V and J genes are TRBV9 and TRBJ2-3; D call uncertain. Trimming took off 3 bases at V and 1 base at J, with 9 bases between the two ends. The V gene's germline CDR1 is SGDLS and CDR2 YYNGEE. The CDR3 is made up of 14 amino acids. Here the CDR3 DNA reads TGTGCCAGCAGCGCCGACGGAGGCACAGATACGCAGTATTTT. Translation: CASSADGGTDTQYF.

This chain joins TRBV24-1 and TRBJ1-4, with 8 bases matching TRBD1. Germline-derived CDR1 and CDR2 are KGHDR and SFDVKD. V lost 5 bases and J lost 4; bases outside the gene matches: 8. The CDR3 is 16 amino acids. CDR3 loop: CATSGQGIDGNEKLFF. The CDR3 DNA is TGTGCCACCAGTGGACAGGGGATTGATGGTAATGAAAAACTGTTTTTT.

The chain is built from TRBV18 and TRBJ2-2; D possibly corresponds to TRBD1 (6 bases). V was trimmed by 3 bases and J by 3 bases, leaving 20 bases between them. Germline V gives CDR1 KGHSH, CDR2 LQKENI. This CDR3 has 18 amino acids. CDR3 bases: TGTGCCAGCTCACCGACCTTCCAGGGGCTAGGGGACACCGGGGAGCTGTTTTTT. Translated, it gives CASSPTFQGLGDTGELFF.